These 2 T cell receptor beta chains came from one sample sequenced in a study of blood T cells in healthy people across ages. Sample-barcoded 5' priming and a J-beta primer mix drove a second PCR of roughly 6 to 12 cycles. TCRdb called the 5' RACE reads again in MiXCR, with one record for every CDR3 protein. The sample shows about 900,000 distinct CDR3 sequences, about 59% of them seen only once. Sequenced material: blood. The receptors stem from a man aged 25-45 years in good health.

The CDR3 sequence: CASSLGDRGWEQFF. The CDR3 DNA sequence: TGTGCCAGCAGCTTAGGGGACAGGGGCTGGGAGCAGTTCTTC. The V and J genes are TRBV7-9 and TRBJ2-1, with TRBD1 matching 10 bases. V shed 1 base, J shed 10 bases, and the junction held 4 bases outside the gene matches. The CDR3 spans 14 residues. Germline V gene sequence: CDR1 SEHNR, CDR2 FQNEAQ (reference sequence).

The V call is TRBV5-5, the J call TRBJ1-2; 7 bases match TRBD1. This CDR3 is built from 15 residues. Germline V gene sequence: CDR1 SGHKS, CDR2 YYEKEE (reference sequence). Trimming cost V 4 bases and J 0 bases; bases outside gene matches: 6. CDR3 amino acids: CASSAGGAPNYGYTF. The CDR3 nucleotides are TGTGCCAGCAGCGCAGGGGGGGCCCCTAACTATGGCTACACCTTC.